Shown below are 7 T cell receptor beta chains from a single sample sequenced in a study of OX40 agonist ivuxolimab in advanced cancers. Assay used: immunoSEQ multiplex PCR; TCRdb lists only in-frame clones, some missing. In the table there are 70,000 to 80,000 clones, more than 85% of which are singletons. The starting material was CD4+ or CD8+ T cells sorted from blood, obtained in a trial of the OX40 agonist ivuxolimab. All receptors derive from an adult with an advanced solid tumor such as melanoma, head and neck, liver or kidney cancer.

A note on this clone: Distinct nucleotide sequences in the sample also encode this CDR3. The gene calls are TRBV5-1 and TRBJ2-7; D not certain. Trimming pared 2 bases from V and 4 bases from J, leaving 10 bases between. Germline lookup yields CDR1 SGHRS and CDR2 YFSETQ. This CDR3 contains 13 residues. The CDR3 nucleotides read TGCGCCAGCAGCTTTGTGAGTTCGTACGAGCAGTACTTC. Translating it yields CASSFVSSYEQYF. The full variable domain, with the rest looked up from reference TRBV5-1 and TRBJ2-7, is KAGVTQTPRYLIKTRGQQVTLSCSPISGHRSVSWYQQTPGQGLQFLFEYFSETQRNKGNFPGRFSGRQFSNSRSEMNVSTLELGDSALYLCASSFVSSYEQYFGPGTRLTVT.

This clone was observed a handful of times. The chain couples TRBV9 to TRBJ1-1; no reliable D call. Trimming took 0 bases from V and 7 from J, leaving 10 bases between them. CDR3 length: 13 residues. Germline V CDR1 and CDR2: SGDLS, YYNGEE. The CDR3 is CASSVGAGYEAFF. The DNA for the CDR3 is TGTGCCAGCAGCGTAGGGGCAGGCTATGAAGCTTTCTTT.

The CDR3 region is CASSLVGVSVYNEQFF. CDR3 nucleotides: TGTGCCAGCAGCTTAGTAGGGGTCTCGGTCTACAATGAGCAGTTCTTC. The rearrangement links TRBV7-2 to TRBJ2-1; possible D gene TRBD1, 5 bases. Deletions cut 1 base from V and 3 bases from J, with 13 bases between. This CDR3 has 16 residues. In germline, CDR1 is SGHTA, CDR2 FQGNSA.

The gene calls are TRBV5-1 and TRBJ1-1, with D tentatively TRBD1 (6 bases). Deletions cut 4 bases from V and 4 bases from J, with 11 bases between. This CDR3 is built from 13 residues. Germline V lookup: CDR1 SGHRS, CDR2 YFSETQ. The CDR3 is CASSKIQGTEAFF. In nucleotides, the CDR3 is TGCGCCAGCAGCAAAATACAGGGCACTGAAGCTTTCTTT. The full variable domain, in which reference TRBV5-1 and TRBJ1-1 provide the parts outside the CDR3, is KAGVTQTPRYLIKTRGQQVTLSCSPISGHRSVSWYQQTPGQGLQFLFEYFSETQRNKGNFPGRFSGRQFSNSRSEMNVSTLELGDSALYLCASSKIQGTEAFFGQGTRLTVV.

The chain is built from TRBV12-5 and TRBJ1-1; 8 bases map to TRBD1. This CDR3 spans 18 amino acids. V lost 5 bases and J lost 0; bases outside the gene matches: 14. Germline assignment: CDR1 LGHNT and CDR2 FRNRAP. The CDR3 is CASGHDRGNTLLNTEAFF. The CDR3 coding sequence is TGTGCTAGTGGTCACGACAGGGGCAACACCCTTTTGAACACTGAAGCTTTCTTT.

A single count supports this clone. The chain combines TRBV7-8 with TRBJ1-2, with 9 bases lining up with TRBD1. V shed 5 bases, J shed 7 bases, and the junction held 14 bases outside the gene matches. Germline V CDR1 and CDR2: SGHVS, FQNEAQ. This CDR3 contains 16 residues. DNA for the CDR3: TGTGCCAGCAGCCCCCAGGCGGGACAGGGTAGAGGTGGCTACACCTTC. Translating gives CASSPQAGQGRGGYTF.

The chain has TRBV30 and TRBJ1-4; 8 bases align to TRBD1. The V and J ends lost 4 bases and 5 bases, in that order; junction bases with no gene match: 3. Germline loops: CDR1 GTSNPN, CDR2 SVGIG (reference sequence). The CDR3 length is 13 residues. DNA of the CDR3: TGTGCCTGGAATACAGGGGGGAATGAAAAACTGTTTTTT. Translated: CAWNTGGNEKLFF.